This T cell receptor (beta chain) was recovered during a study of control samples from healthy donors and cancer patients (dated by TCRdb to 2019 to 2021). This clone was seen just once. This clone's antigen is unknown. Per-base qualities were not stored, and no clone one base away is much larger. The library was built by means of the immunoSEQ multiplex PCR assay. The table was pulled from immuneACCESS by TCRdb, which kept in-frame rearrangements only. Such tables lose some clones; where checked, under half of the loss comes from unresolved V genes, and the rest has no known cause. In all, the sample holds 170,000 or so clones, and about 94% of those were seen once. Of the sample, about 8.5% falls within the top ten clones. V sheds 5 bases and J sheds 8 bases, leaving 15 bases between their ends. According to the germline V gene (reference sequence), CDR1 reads MNHEY and CDR2 reads SMNVEV. The CDR3 measures 13 amino acids from cysteine to phenylalanine. Just the 39-base CDR3 DNA is kept, in frame starting at base 1.

The receptor comes from a woman in her 40s in good health. Sequenced material: blood. The chain uses TRBV27 and TRBJ1-2; the D gene is possibly TRBD1, with 5 bases matching. The DNA sequence is as follows: TGTGCCAGCAGTCAATCAGGGTCTGGGGGCTACACCTTC. Its protein reads: CASSQSGSGGYTF.